This TCR beta chain was obtained from a study of shared clonotypes between healthy human individuals (dated by TCRdb to about 2020). The study in broad terms: The cohort comprised a couple of women and a few men aged 18 to 49 years. Each donor's leukapheresis produced roughly between roughly 0.85 and 9.5 billion PBMCs. The study deeply sequenced blood TCR repertoires of about 5 healthy adults to estimate repertoire size and the extent of clonotype sharing between individuals. For each donor, CD4 naive and CD4 memory were each run on three plates, CD8 naive on two plates, and CD8 memory on one plate. Libraries were prepared and TCR repertoires were sequenced by different laboratories using diverse techniques, in order to increase sequencing depth and limit assay-specific biases. Overall results and qualifications from the work: Clonotypes shared by all four sorted-subset donors showed higher generation probabilities than non-shared clonotypes. Sampling was restricted to blood, and TCR repertoires in tissue are likely to differ from TCR repertoires in blood. The small number of donors limited the genetic and exposure-history diversity represented. Based on pairwise subsampling, the degree of clonotype sharing among donors was expected to be affected by sequencing depth. Rarefaction of sorted-subset datasets indicated incomplete sequencing despite the large sequencing depth. Around 5.4% of naive CD4, roughly 3.6% of naive CD8, about 2.4% of memory CD4, and over 0.35% of memory CD8 clonotypes were shared across a few donors. Naive subsets generally had larger estimated clonotype richness than memory subsets.

Between the V and J ends, shortened by 4 bases and 2 bases respectively, the junction contains 13 bases. According to the germline V gene, CDR1 reads SGHTS and CDR2 reads YDEGEE. Including cysteine and phenylalanine, the CDR3 has 15 amino acids. Just CDR3 DNA is preserved here, 45 bases in frame from base 1. Donors were healthy HIV-negative adults with no recently reported acute infections or vaccinations. Only Caucasian adults living in Nashville, Tennessee, USA were represented among the donors. CD4+ T cells were enriched by magnetic negative selection, after which naive cells were positively selected on CD45RA and the negative fraction was taken as the memory subset. Blood was obtained by leukapheresis, after which PBMCs were separated by Ficoll-Histopaque density gradient centrifugation and cryopreserved in liquid nitrogen vapor phase. Purity and quantity of every magnetically sorted T cell population were checked by analytical flow cytometry. Each sorted fraction had its genomic DNA isolated and then quantified by UV absorbance on a Nanodrop 2000c.

TCR CDR3 regions were amplified from genomic DNA by multiplex PCR using the deep immunoSEQ assay. Genomic DNA extracted from each cell subset was distributed evenly over all wells of several immunoSEQ 96-well plates, and each plate served as one replicate. Each replicate PCR for sorted subsets received 150 to 250 ng genomic DNA, equal to roughly 30,000 T cell genomes. Purified libraries were quantified with a Qubit 3.0 fluorometer, sized on a Bioanalyzer 2100, and re-quantified with the KAPA Library Quantification kit. Every immunoSEQ 96-well plate was sequenced on a separate single-read 150-cycle Illumina NextSeq 550 flow cell. The study's own analysis went as follows. Because only junctional sequences without quality scores were contained in the immunoSEQ output, filtering matching that applied to full-length reads could not be performed. To assign V/J genes and CDR3, sequences were annotated using PyIR, a Python wrapper for IgBLAST v1.9, with IMGT germline references. Reads were filtered out if the reads had weak V/J assignments (E-value above 1e-6), no CDR3, stop codons, out-of-frame junctions, or ambiguous translated residues. A V3J clonotype was defined by an identical inferred V gene, J gene, and CDR3 amino acid sequence. The percentage overlap between two repertoires was calculated by dividing the number of shared unique clonotypes by the size of the smaller repertoire. Three approaches were used to assess repertoire richness: RTK rarefaction, the Chao1 estimator, and Recon v2.1 estimates of unobserved clonotypes. Generation probabilities for all TCRbeta clonotypes obtained by the gDNA method from a handful of donors were computed using OLGA. Not all clones reach the TCRdb copy of this immuneACCESS table, which keeps in-frame sequences only. Checked studies attribute under half of the gap to unresolved V genes and leave the rest unexplained. V and J calls and clone size are those listed in that table; D and trimming were worked out from the DNA. Here the sample has about 2,500,000 clones; more than 90% occur a single time. Of the sample, 0.14% is held by the ten largest clones.

Turning to this clone: Its antigen is unknown. It has no much larger one-base neighbor in the sample; base qualities were not kept.

The receptor was derived from a man aged 18-30 years in good health. The rearrangement joined TRBV5-8 to TRBJ1-5, with no reliable assignment of the D segment. The specimen sequenced was naive CD4+ T cells sorted from blood. Reading the label with the study, this specimen's cell subset or site is: CD45RA+ positively selected. CDR3 protein: CASSPWESGNQPQHF. Read as DNA, the sequence is TGTGCCAGCAGCCCTTGGGAGTCAGGCAATCAGCCCCAGCATTTT.